Here is one T cell receptor (beta chain) with its context. The antigen remains undetermined. V lost 2 bases and J 4 bases, leaving 13 bases between the germline ends. Germline loops: CDR1 SGHRS, CDR2 YFSETQ. This CDR3 is 14 amino acids long. The record originates from a study of PD-L1 blockade in urothelial cancer. Whole-study context: Patients previously received 0 to 3 chemotherapy regimens. At 3 weeks after treatment start (second dose) and again at 6 weeks, blood was analyzed. Study conclusions and caveats: In blood sampled pretreatment, TCR clonality below the median predicted better survival.

Time point specified: pretreatment peripheral blood. Each patient presented with locally advanced or metastatic urothelial carcinoma. The assay was immunoSEQ multiplex PCR, and TCRdb's table has in-frame clones only and misses some. The sample lists 85,000 to 90,000 clones, over 65% occurring once. The sequence derives from a man aged 55 to 70 with urothelial cancer. Sample: PBMCs, taken around atezolizumab (anti-PD-L1) treatment. This chain uses TRBV5-1 with TRBJ2-7; possible D gene TRBD1, 6 bases. Here the CDR3 reads CASSLFLGAYEQYF. CDR3 bases: TGCGCCAGCAGCTTATTTCTGGGGGCGTACGAGCAGTACTTC.